Shown below are 25 T cell receptor beta chains from a single sample sequenced in a study of siplizumab effects on memory and regulatory T cells. Repertoires were generated with immunoSEQ multiplex PCR, while TCRdb's copy carries only in-frame clones and drops some. The sample carries about 52,000 clones, under 98% recorded once. Specimen: naive CD4+ T cells sorted from blood. The receptors were gathered from a human donor in good health.

The chain couples TRBV5-1 to TRBJ2-2; 8 positions agree with TRBD2. Trimming at V came to 4 bases and at J to 7 bases, leaving 12 bases not matched to a gene. The germline CDR1 and CDR2 sequences are SGHRS and YFSETQ. The CDR3 loop spans 16 amino acids. The CDR3 reads CASSTVGGRSGGELFF. The CDR3 DNA is TGCGCCAGCAGCACTGTCGGCGGGAGGTCAGGCGGGGAGCTGTTTTTT.

This CDR3 reads CASSQGANTGELFF. Written as DNA, the CDR3 is TGTGCCAGCAGTCAGGGAGCGAACACCGGGGAGCTGTTTTTT. The chain has TRBV6-5 and TRBJ2-2; D might be TRBD1 or TRBD2, each matching 5 bases. V lost 5 bases, J lost 0 bases, and 7 bases lay in between. Per the germline V gene, CDR1 is MNHEY and CDR2 is SVGAGI. This CDR3 is 14 amino acids long.

CDR3 DNA sequence: TGTGCCAGCAGTCGCGGGCTTTACAATGAGCAGTTCTTC. It codes for CASSRGLYNEQFF. The chain joins TRBV7-3 to TRBJ2-1; TRBD2 might be the D (5 bases). Trimming shortened V by 6 bases and J by 4 bases, and 10 bases separated the two germline ends. The CDR3 is made up of 13 amino acids. From germline, CDR1 is SGHTA and CDR2 FQGTGA.

The rearrangement links TRBV6-1 to TRBJ2-7; 11 nucleotides agree with TRBD2. V lost 2 bases, J lost 4 bases, and 13 bases stayed unmatched. The CDR3 contains 18 residues. The V gene's germline CDR1 is MNHNS and CDR2 SASEGT. The DNA for the CDR3 is TGTGCCAGCAGTGAAAGGACTAGCGGGCAAGGGGGACGTTACGAGCAGTACTTC. It codes for CASSERTSGQGGRYEQYF.

J is TRBJ2-7 and V is TRBV5-4; D perhaps matches TRBD1 (6 bases). CDR1 is SGHNT and CDR2 is YYREEE in the germline V gene (reference sequence). The CDR3 length is 12 residues. Trimming stripped 3 bases from V and 3 bases from J, with 7 bases between. Written as DNA, the CDR3 is TGTGCCAGCAGCTCGGACAGCTACGAGCAGTACTTC. Its translation is CASSSDSYEQYF.

Here the CDR3 reads CASSHLSSYEQYF. CDR3 coding DNA: TGTGCCAGCAGTCATCTGAGCTCCTACGAGCAGTACTTC. The V gene is TRBV27, the J gene TRBJ2-7; no reliable D call. V shed 5 bases and J shed 0 bases, with 8 bases lying between them. Germline V lookup: CDR1 MNHEY, CDR2 SMNVEV (reference sequence). The CDR3 has 13 amino acids.

This clone was counted a few times. The V and J genes are TRBV19 and TRBJ1-5, with no clear D. V gave up 3 bases and J gave up 1 base, with 4 bases separating them. The germline V gene encodes CDR1 LNHDA and CDR2 SQIVND (reference sequence). This CDR3 spans 13 amino acids. Here the CDR3 reads CASSMSSNQPQHF. The DNA of the CDR3 is TGTGCCAGTAGTATGAGCAGCAATCAGCCCCAGCATTTT.

The DNA of the CDR3 is TGTGCCAGCAGCGCTACTGGGACTAGCGGGTTCCATGAGCAGTTCTTC. Its translation: CASSATGTSGFHEQFF. The V gene is TRBV25-1, the J gene TRBJ2-1, with TRBD2 matching over 12 bases. There are 16 residues in the CDR3. Germline assignment: CDR1 MGHDK and CDR2 SYGVNS. The V segment lost 6 bases and the J segment 8 bases; nucleotides outside the gene matches: 11.

The chain employs TRBV7-8 and TRBJ2-5; 7 nucleotides align to TRBD2. CDR1 and CDR2 from the germline V gene are SGHVS and FQNEAQ. Trimming cost V 4 bases and J 5 bases; bases outside gene matches: 16. The CDR3 runs 17 residues. Written as DNA, the CDR3 is TGTGCCAGCAGCTCCCTCGTGCCGGGAGGTGTGCGGGAGACCCAGTACTTC. As protein: CASSSLVPGGVRETQYF.

The chain recombines TRBV30 with TRBJ2-3; D is ambiguous. V lost 7 bases to trimming and J lost 0 bases, with 14 bases between them. Germline V gene sequence: CDR1 GTSNPN, CDR2 SVGIG (reference sequence). The CDR3 consists of 14 residues. This CDR3 reads CASNTVESTDTQYF. The CDR3 DNA reads as TGTGCCTCTAACACGGTGGAAAGCACAGATACGCAGTATTTT.

The J gene is TRBJ2-7, the V gene TRBV27; TRBD2 might be the D (5 bases). V shed 6 bases and J shed 3 bases, with 12 bases lying between them. CDR1 is MNHEY, CDR2 SMNVEV, per germline (reference sequence). The CDR3 length is 13 residues. The CDR3 DNA reads TGTGCCAGCAGCCCCGGAGGCCACTACGAGCAGTACTTC. This encodes CASSPGGHYEQYF.

The chain links TRBV7-9 to TRBJ1-1; D is unclear. Germline-derived CDR1 and CDR2 are SEHNR and FQNEAQ (reference sequence). This CDR3 spans 15 amino acids. Between the trimmed V and J ends, which lost 5 bases and 2 bases, there was a span of 15 bases. The CDR3 region has the DNA TGTGCCAGCAGCATAGATGGACGGACTAACACTGAAGCTTTCTTT. It is translated as CASSIDGRTNTEAFF.

The CDR3 nucleotides are TGTGCCAGCAGCCAAGAAACGACTAGCGGGAGCTACAATGAGCAGTTCTTC. Translating it yields CASSQETTSGSYNEQFF. The V call is TRBV4-2, the J call TRBJ2-1, with 12 nucleotides matching TRBD2. Germline V gene sequence: CDR1 LGHNA, CDR2 YNFKEQ. CDR3 length equals 17 residues. J lost 3 bases, V lost 0 bases, and 3 bases had no gene match.

The chain is built from TRBV15 and TRBJ1-4, with 7 bases that match TRBD1. The CDR3 contains 16 residues. Germline-derived CDR1 and CDR2 are LNHNV and YYDKDF (reference sequence). Trimming took 2 bases from V and 3 from J; bases not matched to a gene: 6. This chain's CDR3 is CATSRRTGAANEKLFF. The CDR3 region has the DNA TGTGCCACCAGCAGAAGAACAGGGGCTGCTAATGAAAAACTGTTTTTT.

V and J are TRBV25-1 and TRBJ1-1; D gene uncertain. The V end lost 10 bases, the J end lost 7 bases, and 16 bases lay between the germline ends. There are 12 residues in the CDR3. From germline, CDR1 is MGHDK and CDR2 SYGVNS. The CDR3 sequence: CAKPDASYEAFF. The DNA for the CDR3 is TGTGCCAAACCGGACGCATCTTATGAAGCTTTCTTT. Full variable domain (remainder filled in from reference TRBV25-1 and TRBJ1-1): EADIYQTPRYLVIGTGKKITLECSQTMGHDKMYWYQQDPGMELHLIHYSYGVNSTEKGDLSSESTVSRIRTEHFPLTLESARPSHTSQYLCAKPDASYEAFFGQGTRLTVV.

V is TRBV18 and J is TRBJ1-5; no firm D call. This CDR3 is built from 14 residues. Trimming stripped 4 bases from V and 7 bases from J, with 14 bases between. Germline V gene data show CDR1 as KGHSH and CDR2 as LQKENI. Here the CDR3 DNA reads TGTGCCAGCTCACGAATAGAGGGAGCCCAGCCCCAGCATTTT. It translates to CASSRIEGAQPQHF.

This clone has a single count. The chain employs TRBV5-6 and TRBJ2-2; tentatively, D is TRBD2 (5 bases). This CDR3 is 14 amino acids long. Germline CDR1 reads SGHDT; CDR2 reads YYEEEE. The V gene lost 5 bases and the J gene lost 0 bases, with 8 bases spanning the gap. CDR3: CASSGLTNTGELFF. The DNA for the CDR3 is TGTGCCAGCAGTGGACTTACGAACACCGGGGAGCTGTTTTTT.

The gene calls are TRBV11-3 and TRBJ2-2; TRBD2 agrees at 7 bases. The V segment lost 1 base and the J segment 4 bases; nucleotides outside the gene matches: 9. The germline V gene has CDR1 SGHNT and CDR2 YENEEA. The CDR3 loop spans 17 amino acids. CDR3 protein: CASSLGVSGGSTGELFF. The CDR3 DNA reads TGTGCCAGCAGCTTAGGGGTCTCGGGAGGTTCCACCGGGGAGCTGTTTTTT.

The count of this clone is one. The chain uses TRBV4-2 and TRBJ2-2, with D possibly TRBD1 on 6 matching bases. With 0 bases removed from V and 7 bases from J, the gap between germline ends came to 12 bases. CDR3 length: 15 amino acids. The germline CDR1 and CDR2 sequences are LGHNA and YNFKEQ. CDR3 sequence: CASSQEGAAIGELFF. In DNA form, the CDR3 reads TGTGCCAGCAGCCAAGAGGGGGCAGCTATCGGGGAGCTGTTTTTT.

The chain combines TRBV5-1 with TRBJ1-2; D is ambiguous. The CDR3 loop spans 16 amino acids. The germline CDR1 and CDR2 sequences are SGHRS and YFSETQ. Trimming took off 0 bases at V and 4 bases at J, with 16 bases between the two ends. The CDR3 DNA reads TGCGCCAGCAGCTTGGCCCCGGCGACACAAACCTATGGCTACACCTTC. Translated, it gives CASSLAPATQTYGYTF.

The V call is TRBV5-1, the J call TRBJ1-1; maybe TRBD1 (5 bases). V lost 1 base to trimming and J lost 3 bases, with 10 bases between them. This CDR3 is built from 14 residues. From germline, CDR1 is SGHRS and CDR2 YFSETQ. DNA of the CDR3: TGCGCCAGCAGCTTGATCCGGGGGGACACTGAAGCTTTCTTT. Translating gives CASSLIRGDTEAFF.

The chain uses TRBV28 and TRBJ1-1, with TRBD1 matching 7 bases. The length of the CDR3 is 13 residues. Unmatched junction bases numbered 6, after V lost 3 bases and J lost 8 bases. Looked up from germline, CDR1 is MDHEN and CDR2 is SYDVKM. The CDR3 coding sequence is TGTGCCAGCAGTTTCAACAGGGGATCCGAAGCTTTCTTT. Protein sequence: CASSFNRGSEAFF.

The V call is TRBV19, the J call TRBJ2-2; 7 bases map to TRBD1. The trim removed 7 bases at V and 4 bases at J, leaving 6 bases unmatched. Germline V lookup: CDR1 LNHDA, CDR2 SQIVND (reference sequence). The CDR3 runs 14 residues. The CDR3 sequence: CASTQGVVTGELFF. Written as DNA, the CDR3 is TGTGCCAGTACTCAGGGGGTTGTCACCGGGGAGCTGTTTTTT.

CDR3 nucleotides: TGTGCCAGCAGGTACCGACAGGTTGGCGCAGATACGCAGTATTTT. This translates into CASRYRQVGADTQYF. This chain links TRBV2 with TRBJ2-3, with D possibly matching TRBD1 (6 bases). The V gene lost 6 bases and the J gene lost 4 bases, with 17 bases spanning the gap. In germline, CDR1 is SNHLY, CDR2 FYNNEI. The CDR3 runs 15 residues.

The rearrangement uses TRBV23-1 and TRBJ1-5; D is perhaps TRBD1 (5 bases). TRBV23-1 is treated as an ORF (open reading frame) with a function not yet certain. V was shortened by 4 bases and J by 1 base, with 20 bases between the two germline ends. The CDR3 is 18 residues long. DNA of the CDR3: TGCGCCAGCAGTCTTCAAAGCCAACAGGCAGGGAGCAATCAGCCCCAGCATTTT. Protein product: CASSLQSQQAGSNQPQHF.